This is a list of T cell receptor beta chains from one sample in a study of PD-1 blockade in classical Hodgkin lymphoma. Generated by immunoSEQ multiplex PCR, the TCRdb table keeps only in-frame clones and is missing some. The sample includes some 46,000 clones, 80% of them seen just once. Sample: peripheral blood mononuclear cells (PBMCs), taken before the second cycle of nivolumab. These receptors were collected from a human donor with classical Hodgkin lymphoma. Each CDR3 is given with its conserved first and last residue. D genes are given only for firm matches. Clone size appears in some rows only: once, few, many, or a class for an expanded clone.

>TRBJ2-3|TRBD1|NA|TRBV18
CASSPSDRGHVDTQYF
TGTGCCAGCTCACCTTCGGACAGGGGGCACGTCGATACGCAGTATTTT
>TRBJ1-1|NA|NA|TRBV11-2
CASSSQRRFTEAFF
TGTGCCAGCAGCTCCCAACGGCGGTTCACTGAAGCTTTCTTT
>TRBJ1-2|NA|NA|TRBV5-1
CASSLDTVIHGYTF
TGCGCCAGCAGCTTGGATACGGTTATCCATGGCTACACCTTC
>TRBJ2-2|TRBD2|NA|TRBV11-3
CASSSRETATGELFF
TGTGCCAGCAGCTCGCGGGAGACGGCCACCGGGGAGCTGTTTTTT
>TRBJ2-7|NA|NA|TRBV11-2
CASSLGPGEQYF
TGTGCCAGCAGCTTAGGGCCGGGGGAGCAGTACTTC
>TRBJ2-1|NA|NA|TRBV27
CASSLRAGSYNEQFF
TGTGCCAGCAGTTTAAGGGCGGGATCCTACAATGAGCAGTTCTTC
>TRBJ2-7|NA|NA|TRBV4-2
CASSQTDSTGTYEQYF
TGTGCCAGCAGCCAAACTGACTCGACTGGTACCTACGAGCAGTACTTC
>TRBJ2-7|NA|NA|TRBV7-3
CASSFLPGGSYEQYF
TGTGCCAGCAGCTTCCTTCCAGGGGGGTCCTACGAGCAGTACTTC
>TRBJ1-1|NA|NA|TRBV4-1
CASSQVAGAPNTEAFF
TGCGCCAGCAGCCAAGTCGCGGGGGCTCCGAACACTGAAGCTTTCTTT
>TRBJ1-2|TRBD1|NA|TRBV10-3
CAIRGTAYGYTF
TGTGCCATCAGGGGGACAGCTTATGGCTACACCTTC
>TRBJ2-5|TRBD1|few|TRBV27
CASSLRQGAGTQYF
TGTGCCAGCAGTTTACGCCAGGGGGCAGGGACCCAGTACTTC
>TRBJ2-6|NA|NA|TRBV27
CASSLLRGGPSGANVLTF
TGTGCCAGCAGTTTACTCCGTGGGGGCCCTTCTGGGGCCAACGTCCTGACTTTC
>TRBJ2-5|NA|NA|TRBV5-4
CASSIGTLQETQYF
TGTGCCAGCAGCATCGGGACTTTACAAGAGACCCAGTACTTC
>TRBJ1-2|TRBD1|NA|TRBV5-6
CASSLAGTGVYGYTF
TGTGCCAGCAGCTTGGCCGGGACAGGGGTCTATGGCTACACCTTC
>TRBJ1-3|NA|NA|TRBV27
CASTTLGYHTIYF
TGTGCCAGTACGACTCTGGGGTATCACACCATATATTTT
>TRBJ2-1|TRBD1|NA|TRBV7-3
CASSRQGSYNEQFF
TGTGCCAGCAGCCGACAGGGGTCCTACAATGAGCAGTTCTTC
>TRBJ2-1|NA|NA|TRBV6-5
CASTPARQSNNEQFF
TGTGCCAGCACCCCCGCCCGACAGAGCAACAATGAGCAGTTCTTC
>TRBJ2-5|TRBD2|NA|TRBV2
CASSEVAGNQETQYF
TGTGCCAGCAGTGAAGTAGCGGGAAACCAAGAGACCCAGTACTTC
>TRBJ2-7|NA|NA|TRBV6-1
CASSALLAGQIYEQYF
TGTGCCAGCAGTGCCCTCCTCGCTGGACAGATCTACGAGCAGTACTTC
>TRBJ1-2|NA|few|TRBV5-4
CASSSGRGADGYTF
TGTGCCAGCAGCTCGGGGAGGGGGGCTGATGGCTACACCTTC
>TRBJ1-2|NA|NA|TRBV28
CASTTGGLNYGYTF
TGTGCCAGCACTACCGGGGGCCTAAACTATGGCTACACCTTC
>TRBJ1-5|NA|NA|TRBV7-2
CASSLPNQPQHF
TGTGCCAGCAGCTTACCCAATCAGCCCCAGCATTTT
>TRBJ2-7|NA|NA|TRBV18
CASSSGRGPPRTPYEQYF
TGTGCCAGCTCATCCGGGCGAGGACCCCCAAGAACCCCTTACGAGCAGTACTTC
>TRBJ1-2|TRBD1|NA|TRBV13
CASSFGTGPTNYGYTF
TGTGCCAGCAGCTTCGGGACAGGACCTACTAACTATGGCTACACCTTC
>TRBJ2-1|NA|once|TRBV29-1
CSVGQGNEQFF
TGCAGCGTGGGGCAGGGAAATGAGCAGTTCTTC